The rows below give T cell receptor beta chains drawn from one sample of a study of T cell responses to AZD1222 COVID-19 vaccine. The protocol was immunoSEQ multiplex PCR, while the TCRdb copy is restricted to in-frame clones and leaves out a portion. The sample carries 150,000 to 200,000 clones, just over 85% recorded once. The starting material was peripheral blood, obtained 28 days after the second AZD1222 dose. These receptors originate from an adult who received the AZD1222 COVID-19 vaccine. Both conserved end residues are part of each CDR3. The order of the fields is CDR3 protein, CDR3 DNA, J gene, D gene, clone size, V gene. A D gene is named only where the DNA matches it firmly. The size field is filled for only some rows; it gives once, few, many or a size class.

CASSRDLGSGNTIYF	TGTGCCAGCAGCCGAGATTTGGGGTCTGGAAACACCATATATTTT	TRBJ1-3	NA	NA	TRBV14
CAIRARGQHGYTF	TGTGCCATTAGGGCCCGCGGACAGCATGGCTACACCTTC	TRBJ1-2	NA	NA	TRBV19
CASSLGLRNTIYF	TGTGCCAGCAGCTTGGGCCTTCGAAACACCATATATTTT	TRBJ1-3	NA	NA	TRBV5-6
CASSQDKRGANTEAFF	TGCGCCAGCAGCCAAGATAAACGAGGGGCGAACACTGAAGCTTTCTTT	TRBJ1-1	NA	NA	TRBV4-3
CASSHGTGYGTEAFF	TGTGCCAGCAGCCACGGGACAGGGTATGGCACTGAAGCTTTCTTT	TRBJ1-1	TRBD1	NA	TRBV3-1/TRBV3-2
CASSQVGAYNEQFF	TGTGCCAGCAGCCAAGTAGGGGCCTACAATGAGCAGTTCTTC	TRBJ2-1	NA	NA	TRBV4-2
CASSPRGGVHNSPLHF	TGTGCCAGCAGCCCTAGAGGGGGGGTCCATAATTCACCCCTCCACTTT	TRBJ1-6	NA	NA	TRBV7-9
CASSFFEPRATDTQYF	TGTGCCAGCAGTTTCTTTGAGCCTAGAGCCACAGATACGCAGTATTTT	TRBJ2-3	NA	NA	TRBV27
CASSQERAGGSTDTQYF	TGTGCCAGCAGCCAAGAACGAGCGGGGGGTAGCACAGATACGCAGTATTTT	TRBJ2-3	TRBD2	NA	TRBV3-1/TRBV3-2
CASSHRAGDYNEQFF	TGTGCCAGCAGTCACCGAGCAGGGGACTACAATGAGCAGTTCTTC	TRBJ2-1	NA	NA	TRBV6-4
CATSRDPGSGNTIYF	TGTGCCACCAGCAGAGATCCAGGCTCTGGAAACACCATATATTTT	TRBJ1-3	NA	NA	TRBV15
CASSDRGRQPQHF	TGTGCCAGTAGTGACAGGGGTCGTCAGCCCCAGCATTTT	TRBJ1-5	TRBD1	once	TRBV19
CASSVGRGVSRDTQYF	TGTGCCAGCAGTGTAGGACGGGGGGTCAGTCGGGATACGCAGTATTTT	TRBJ2-3	TRBD2	NA	TRBV6-4
CASSPLTSGGKETQYF	TGTGCCAGTAGTCCACTGACTAGCGGGGGAAAAGAGACCCAGTACTTC	TRBJ2-5	TRBD2	NA	TRBV19
CSGGLAAGNIYNEQFF	TGCAGCGGGGGACTAGCGGCGGGAAACATTTACAATGAGCAGTTCTTC	TRBJ2-1	TRBD2	NA	TRBV29-1
CASSSRDANTEAFF	TGTGCCAGCAGTTCCAGGGATGCGAACACTGAAGCTTTCTTT	TRBJ1-1	NA	NA	TRBV2
CASSYTGTSSPTGNSPLHF	TGTGCCAGCAGTTACACCGGGACATCTTCCCCGACAGGCAATTCACCCCTCCACTTT	TRBJ1-6	NA	NA	TRBV6-2/TRBV6-3
CASSPPRVSDTGELFF	TGCGCCAGCAGCCCCCCCCGGGTTTCGGACACCGGGGAGCTGTTTTTT	TRBJ2-2	NA	NA	TRBV4-1
CAIKGTGLDQPQHF	TGTGCCATCAAGGGGACAGGGTTAGATCAGCCCCAGCATTTT	TRBJ1-5	TRBD1	NA	TRBV10-3
CASSLAVISNF	TGTGCCAGCAGTTTAGCTGTGATCAGTAACTTC	TRBJ2-4	NA	NA	TRBV27
CASSLPQGYGYTF	TGCGCCAGCAGCCTTCCCCAAGGGTATGGCTACACCTTC	TRBJ1-2	NA	NA	TRBV5-1
CASSVGQYQPQHF	TGTGCCAGCAGCGTAGGACAGTATCAGCCCCAGCATTTT	TRBJ1-5	NA	NA	TRBV9
CASSYPRGGANTEAFF	TGTGCCAGCAGTTACCCGCGGGGGGGGGCGAACACTGAAGCTTTCTTT	TRBJ1-1	NA	NA	TRBV6-2/TRBV6-3
CAISESNLAGSEQYF	TGTGCCATCAGTGAGTCGAATTTAGCGGGGTCCGAGCAGTACTTC	TRBJ2-7	TRBD2	NA	TRBV10-3
CASSLGPQGGETQYF	TGCGCCAGCAGCTTGGGCCCACAGGGTGGGGAGACCCAGTACTTC	TRBJ2-5	NA	NA	TRBV5-1
CASRLGTVTEAFF	TGTGCCAGCAGACTCGGGACAGTAACTGAAGCTTTCTTT	TRBJ1-1	TRBD1	NA	TRBV2
CASSSTGTALSYEQYF	TGCGCCAGCAGCTCTACCGGGACGGCACTATCCTACGAGCAGTACTTC	TRBJ2-7	NA	NA	TRBV4-3
CASSPGGILAGWEQYF	TGTGCCAGCAGCCCCGGAGGGATACTAGCCGGGTGGGAGCAGTACTTC	TRBJ2-7	NA	NA	TRBV3-1/TRBV3-2
CASSLSGGYNEQFF	TGTGCCAGCTCACTTAGCGGGGGGTACAATGAGCAGTTCTTC	TRBJ2-1	TRBD2	NA	TRBV18
CASSEPGNTEAFF	TGTGCCAGCAGTGAACCAGGGAACACTGAAGCTTTCTTT	TRBJ1-1	NA	NA	TRBV2
CASSPPSGTEAFF	TGTGCCAGCAGTCCTCCATCTGGCACTGAAGCTTTCTTT	TRBJ1-1	NA	NA	TRBV6-5